This TCR beta chain originates from a study of Tregs in tolerant kidney transplant recipients. Germline V CDR1 and CDR2: MRHNA, SNTAGT. Trimming took 4 bases from V and 7 from J, leaving 11 bases between them. CDR3 size: 13 residues. Findings and caveats of the study: Biological reproducibility was not directly addressed, but technical replication error appeared minimal. Donor-specific Treg expansion exceeded global Treg expansion in tolerant patients, suggesting antigen drive. The most relevant donor-specific Treg TCRbeta repertoire apparently came from expansion with activated donor B cells.

As regards this clone: No antigen is known for it. Read coverage stops 3 residues before the CDR3 terminus; the germline J gene supplies the remainder.

The assay was immunoSEQ multiplex PCR, and TCRdb's table has in-frame clones only and misses some. Recorded for this sample: tens of thousands of clones. Unstimulated regulatory T cells (CD4+CD25+CD127-), CD4+CD25- non-regulatory cells, CD4 and CD8 cells were FACS-sorted from thawed PBMCs. Sequences were derived from CD8+ T cells from blood, sampled before the transplant. The V call is TRBV6-4, the J call TRBJ2-1; possibly TRBD1 for D (5 bases). The origin of this receptor is a human donor who received a combined kidney and bone marrow transplant. CDR3 in amino acids: CASSVDTWNEQFF. The DNA read from the CDR3 is TGTGCCAGCAGTGTGGACACGTGGAATGAG.